Shown below are 25 T cell receptor beta chains from a single sample sequenced in a study of blood T cell repertoires in COVID-19. Sequencing used immunoSEQ multiplex PCR; TCRdb keeps in-frame clones, though not all of them. This table has 150,000 to 200,000 clones, 82% appearing once. Sequenced material: peripheral blood. The receptors originated from a woman between 55 and 75 years old with COVID-19, enrolled during active disease.

The CDR3 DNA reads TGTGCCAGCAGTTCCTGGGAGATCGTTGAGACCCAGTACTTC. Its translation is CASSSWEIVETQYF. V gene TRBV28 combines with J gene TRBJ2-5; the D gene is possibly TRBD2 (5 bases). CDR3 size: 14 residues. V dropped 4 bases and J dropped 5 bases, with 14 bases sitting between them. Germline CDR1 is MDHEN and CDR2 is SYDVKM.

The V call is TRBV11-2, the J call TRBJ2-2; 7 bases map to TRBD1. The CDR3 is 17 residues long. Germline V gives CDR1 SGHAT, CDR2 FQNNGV. With V trimmed by 2 bases and J by 0 bases, 6 bases remained unmatched. The CDR3: CASSLWQGDSNTGELFF. Here the CDR3 DNA reads TGTGCCAGCAGCTTATGGCAGGGGGATTCGAACACCGGGGAGCTGTTTTTT.

In DNA, the CDR3 is TGTGCCAGCAGCAGACAGGGTCTCCACGAGCAGTACTTC. Translated, it gives CASSRQGLHEQYF. The rearrangement links TRBV7-2 to TRBJ2-7; 7 bases align to TRBD1. The CDR3 spans 13 residues. With V trimmed by 5 bases and J by 5 bases, 6 bases remained unmatched. Germline lookup yields CDR1 SGHTA and CDR2 FQGNSA.

The chain joins TRBV4-1 to TRBJ2-5, with 11 bases that match TRBD1. The trim removed 5 bases at V and 4 bases at J, leaving 3 bases unmatched. The length of the CDR3 is 14 residues. The germline V gene has CDR1 MGHRA and CDR2 YSYEKL. CDR3 bases: TGCGCCAGCAGCTCGGGACAGGGGGGAGAGACCCAGTACTTC. This codes for CASSSGQGGETQYF.

Only one count was recorded for this clone. This rearrangement joins TRBV5-5 to TRBJ1-5; TRBD1 agrees at 9 bases. The CDR3 is 15 amino acids. Germline V gene data show CDR1 as SGHKS and CDR2 as YYEKEE (reference sequence). The ends lost 0 bases at V and 7 bases at J; junction bases unmatched: 5. CDR3 DNA sequence: TGTGCCAGCAGCTTGGGTGGGACAGGGAAACAGCCCCAGCATTTT. Protein: CASSLGGTGKQPQHF.

The chain recombines TRBV2 with TRBJ1-2, with 8 bases fitting TRBD1. The V gene end was trimmed by 5 bases and the J gene end by 4 bases; junction bases not matched to a gene: 3. There are 13 residues in the CDR3. Germline CDR1 reads SNHLY; CDR2 reads FYNNEI. In nucleotides, the CDR3 is TGTGCCAGCAGTTACGGACAGGGCTATGGCTACACCTTC. Encoded protein: CASSYGQGYGYTF.

This clone occurred a few times. The rearrangement joins TRBV27 to TRBJ1-5, with D hard to call. The CDR3 consists of 13 residues. V gave up 3 bases and J gave up 7 bases, with 10 bases separating them. The germline gives CDR1 MNHEY, CDR2 SMNVEV (reference sequence). The CDR3: CASSFGGRQPQHF. The CDR3 DNA reads TGTGCCAGCAGTTTCGGCGGGCGCCAGCCCCAGCATTTT.

The chain links TRBV28 to TRBJ1-2; D ambiguous. Trimming took off 4 bases at V and 3 bases at J, with 12 bases between the two ends. CDR3 length: 14 residues. Germline CDR1 is MDHEN and CDR2 is SYDVKM. The CDR3 DNA sequence: TGTGCCAGCAGTTCCCTAAGTGAGGACTATGGCTACACCTTC. It translates to CASSSLSEDYGYTF.

The rearrangement links TRBV11-3 to TRBJ2-2, with a weak D call TRBD2 (5 bases). Per the germline V gene, CDR1 is SGHNT and CDR2 is YENEEA. This CDR3 region has 16 residues. V dropped 5 bases and J dropped 2 bases, with 15 bases sitting between them. Here the CDR3 reads CASSTFGGPNTGELFF. The DNA for the CDR3 is TGTGCCAGCAGCACCTTTGGCGGGCCTAACACCGGGGAGCTGTTTTTT. Variable domain in full (rest from reference TRBV11-3 and TRBJ2-2): EAGVVQSPRYKIIEKKQPVAFWCNPISGHNTLYWYLQNLGQGPELLIRYENEEAVDDSQLPKDRFSAERLKGVDSTLKIQPAELGDSAVYLCASSTFGGPNTGELFFGEGSRLTVL.

This chain uses TRBV3-1 (or the pseudogene TRBV3-2) with TRBJ1-1; tentative D call: TRBD1 (6 bases). Germline loops: CDR1 LGHDT, CDR2 YNNKEL (reference sequence). This CDR3 comprises 15 residues. The ends were cut back, 2 bases at V and 1 base at J, with 11 bases in the middle. The CDR3 reads CASSQLQGRNTEAFF. Here the CDR3 DNA reads TGTGCCAGCAGCCAACTCCAGGGGCGGAACACTGAAGCTTTCTTT.

V is TRBV28 and J is TRBJ1-2; 7 bases match TRBD1. CDR1 MDHEN and CDR2 SYDVKM come from the germline V gene. CDR3 size: 15 residues. V was pared by 10 bases and J by 2 bases, with 13 bases of the junction left unmatched. CDR3 coding DNA: TGTGCCACCTCAAACGCAGGGGGAGGAAACTATGGCTACACCTTC. Amino acid sequence: CATSNAGGGNYGYTF.

The chain has TRBV7-3 and TRBJ2-1, with TRBD1 matching 7 bases. This CDR3 comprises 15 residues. Looked up from germline, CDR1 is SGHTA and CDR2 is FQGTGA. With 4 bases clipped from V and 4 bases from J, the junction kept 7 bases outside the gene matches. CDR3 loop: CASSSPGQMYNEQFF. CDR3 nucleotide sequence: TGTGCCAGCAGCTCACCGGGACAGATGTACAATGAGCAGTTCTTC. Looking up the rest from reference TRBV7-3 and TRBJ2-1 gives the full variable domain: GAGVSQTPSNKVTEKGKYVELRCDPISGHTALYWYRQSLGQGPEFLIYFQGTGAADDSGLPNDRFFAVRPEGSVSTLKIQRTERGDSAVYLCASSSPGQMYNEQFFGPGTRLTVL.

The J gene is TRBJ2-2, the V gene TRBV2, with D tentatively TRBD2 (6 bases). V lost 8 bases and J 4 bases, leaving 20 bases between the germline ends. Per the germline V gene, CDR1 is SNHLY and CDR2 is FYNNEI. There are 16 residues in the CDR3. For the CDR3, the DNA is TGTGCCAGCGGGACGCGACTAGGAGGTTTCACCGGGGAGCTGTTTTTT. Its translation is CASGTRLGGFTGELFF.

The chain joins TRBV18 to TRBJ2-2; D gene uncertain. This CDR3 has 14 residues. Germline V lookup: CDR1 KGHSH, CDR2 LQKENI. V lost 3 bases and J lost 2, with 7 bases in between. This chain's CDR3 is CASSPATNTGELFF. The CDR3 nucleotides read TGTGCCAGCTCACCTGCGACTAACACCGGGGAGCTGTTTTTT.

V and J are TRBV11-3 and TRBJ2-3; D remains unclear. V was cut by 5 bases and J by 2 bases, with 11 bases left in between. The length of the CDR3 is 14 residues. Germline values: CDR1 SGHNT, CDR2 YENEEA. The CDR3 nucleotides read TGTGCCAGCAGCCAGGAAGGTTACACAGATACGCAGTATTTT. Its protein is CASSQEGYTDTQYF.

This chain joins TRBV7-8 and TRBJ1-1; 7 bases fit TRBD1. CDR1 and CDR2 from the germline V gene are SGHVS and FQNEAQ. V shed 7 bases and J 1 base; nucleotides not matched to a gene: 9. This CDR3 spans 15 amino acids. The CDR3 DNA reads TGTGCCAGCACCATATCAGACAGGGAGAACACTGAAGCTTTCTTT. Translation: CASTISDRENTEAFF.

The table lists this clone with a count of one. The chain carries TRBV4-3 and TRBJ2-1; 14 positions match TRBD2. J gave up 4 bases and V 1 base, and 6 bases lay outside the gene matches. Germline loops: CDR1 LGHNA, CDR2 YSLEER. There are 18 residues in the CDR3. The CDR3 nucleotides are TGCGCCAGCAGCCAAGTGGGACTAGCGGGAGAGAAGTACAATGAGCAGTTCTTC. This sequence encodes CASSQVGLAGEKYNEQFF.

This CDR3 reads CASSGTGYNEQFF. CDR3 DNA: TGTGCCAGCAGTGGGACAGGGTACAATGAGCAGTTCTTC. The V call is TRBV2, the J call TRBJ2-1; TRBD1 aligns across 8 bases. The germline V gene has CDR1 SNHLY and CDR2 FYNNEI. With V trimmed by 4 bases and J by 4 bases, 0 bases remained unmatched. This CDR3 has 13 residues.

The chain uses TRBV29-1 and TRBJ2-7, with 7 nucleotides matching TRBD2. J was trimmed by 0 bases and V by 5 bases; bases with no gene match: 7. The CDR3 has 14 amino acids. The V gene's germline CDR1 is SQVTM and CDR2 ANQGSEA. In DNA, the CDR3 is TGCAGCGTTATGGCCAGCGGGAACTCCTACGAGCAGTACTTC. Translation: CSVMASGNSYEQYF.

The chain employs TRBV10-2 and TRBJ2-5; the match to TRBD2 covers 7 bases. Germline assignment: CDR1 WSHSY and CDR2 SAAADI. Trimming cost V 6 bases and J 5 bases; bases outside gene matches: 3. CDR3 length equals 12 residues. CDR3 nucleotides: TGCGCCAGCAGAGTAGCGGGCGAGACCCAGTACTTC. Translating it yields CASRVAGETQYF.

In its sample, this clone was seen once. The chain couples TRBV19 to TRBJ1-5; D unclear. Looked up from germline, CDR1 is LNHDA and CDR2 is SQIVND (reference sequence). V shed 3 bases and J shed 4 bases, with 13 bases lying between them. The CDR3 is 15 residues long. For the CDR3, the DNA is TGTGCCAGTAGTATTTCTGGGCGCGAAAATCAGCCCCAGCATTTT. Protein sequence: CASSISGRENQPQHF.

The chain carries TRBV4-1 and TRBJ1-4; 10 bases align to TRBD1. V trimming: 4 bases; J trimming: 8 bases; junction bases outside the gene matches: 4. CDR1 and CDR2 (germline): MGHRA, YSYEKL. There are 14 residues in the CDR3. CDR3 in DNA: TGCGCCAGCAGCCTGGGGACAGGGGAGGAAAAACTGTTTTTT. It translates to CASSLGTGEEKLFF.

This clone was detected only once. This sequence joins TRBV7-3 and TRBJ2-3; D not certain. V was pared by 2 bases and J by 2 bases, with 8 bases between. CDR3 length: 14 amino acids. Germline V gene lookup returns CDR1 SGHTA and CDR2 FQGTGA. CDR3 protein: CASSLSFSTDTQYF. The CDR3, as DNA: TGTGCCAGCAGCTTATCTTTCTCCACAGATACGCAGTATTTT.

The rearrangement joins TRBV5-4 to TRBJ1-1; the match to TRBD1 covers 9 bases. There are 14 residues in the CDR3. V was clipped by 4 bases and J by 5 bases; unmatched bases: 6. Germline V gives CDR1 SGHNT, CDR2 YYREEE (reference sequence). CDR3 sequence reads: CASSLQGARTEAFF. The CDR3, as DNA: TGTGCCAGCAGCCTACAGGGGGCGCGGACTGAAGCTTTCTTT. Filled out from reference TRBV5-4 and TRBJ1-1, the complete variable domain reads ETGVTQSPTHLIKTRGQQVTLRCSSQSGHNTVSWYQQALGQGPQFIFQYYREEENGRGNFPPRFSGLQFPNYSSELNVNALELDDSALYLCASSLQGARTEAFFGQGTRLTVV.

The gene calls are TRBV14 and TRBJ2-4; TRBD1 agrees at 7 bases. Germline-derived CDR1 and CDR2 are SGHDN and FVKESK. Unmatched junction bases numbered 5, after V lost 4 bases and J lost 2 bases. The CDR3 contains 15 residues. The CDR3 protein is CASSLGGLTKNIQYF. In DNA form, the CDR3 reads TGTGCCAGCAGCCTAGGGGGCTTGACCAAAAACATTCAGTACTTC. The whole variable domain, filled in from reference TRBV14 and TRBJ2-4, reads EAGVTQFPSHSVIEKGQTVTLRCDPISGHDNLYWYRRVMGKEIKFLLHFVKESKQDESGMPNNRFLAERTGGTYSTLKVQPAELEDSGVYFCASSLGGLTKNIQYFGAGTRLSVL.